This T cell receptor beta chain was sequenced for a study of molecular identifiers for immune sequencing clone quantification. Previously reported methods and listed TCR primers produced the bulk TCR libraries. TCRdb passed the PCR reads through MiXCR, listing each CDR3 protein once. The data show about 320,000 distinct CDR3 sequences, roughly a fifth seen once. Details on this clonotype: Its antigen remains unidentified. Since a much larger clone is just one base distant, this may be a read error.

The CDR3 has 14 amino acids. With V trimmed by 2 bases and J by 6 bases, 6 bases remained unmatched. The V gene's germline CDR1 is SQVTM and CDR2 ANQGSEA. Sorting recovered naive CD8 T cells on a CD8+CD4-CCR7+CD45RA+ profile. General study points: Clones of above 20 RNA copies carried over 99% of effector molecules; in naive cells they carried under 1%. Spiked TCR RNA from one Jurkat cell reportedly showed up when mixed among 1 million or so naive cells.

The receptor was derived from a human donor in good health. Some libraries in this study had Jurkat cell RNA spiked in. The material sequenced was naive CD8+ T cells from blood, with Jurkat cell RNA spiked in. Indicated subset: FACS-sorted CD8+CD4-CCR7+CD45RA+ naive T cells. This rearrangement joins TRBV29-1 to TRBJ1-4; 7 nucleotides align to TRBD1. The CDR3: CSVETQGSHEKLFF. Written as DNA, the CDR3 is TGCAGCGTTGAAACACAGGGGTCCCATGAAAAACTGTTTTTT. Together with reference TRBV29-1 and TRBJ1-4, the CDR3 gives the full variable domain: SAVISQKPSRDICQRGTSLTIQCQVDSQVTMMFWYRQQPGQSLTLIATANQGSEATYESGFVIDKFPISRPNLTFSTLTVSNMSPEDSSIYLCSVETQGSHEKLFFGSGTQLSVL.